This T cell receptor (beta chain) originates from a study of T cells in tumors after PD-1 blockade. Study-level information: Treatment was either pembrolizumab 200 mg every 3 weeks or cemiplimab 350 mg every 2 weeks. Tumor samples yielded around 20-fold more depth than single-cell TCR sequencing. Overall study findings and caveats: Clonal replacement, not reinvigoration, is suggested for expanded exhausted CD8+ clones after therapy.

Sequenced by immunoSEQ multiplex PCR; TCRdb stores in-frame clones only, minus some. Altogether some 9,300 clones are present, 55% to 75% being singletons, with the ten largest covering about an eighth. Tumor or blood genomic DNA was sequenced, with inputs of roughly 616 ng to 6,004 ng. CDR1 and CDR2 from the germline V gene are SGHNT and YYREEE (reference sequence). The CDR3 has 16 amino acids. J gave up 2 bases and V 3 bases, and 8 bases lay outside the gene matches. About this clone: What it recognizes is unknown.

The material sequenced was tumor tissue, taken after anti-PD-1 treatment. The chain has TRBV5-4 and TRBJ2-5; 9 nucleotides line up with TRBD2. The source of this sequence is a human donor with basal cell carcinoma. CDR3 loop: CASSWGSGRGQETQYF. DNA for the CDR3: TGTGCCAGCAGCTGGGGTAGCGGGAGAGGGCAAGAGACCCAGTACTTC.